This entry features one T cell receptor (beta chain) sequence. This clone's antigen is unknown. Per-base quality was not reported, and no clone a single base away is much larger than it. The immunoSEQ Assay, a bias-controlled multiplex PCR, was used to amplify TCRbeta CDR3 regions from genomic DNA. The original methods were these. The number of nucleated cells in each sample was estimated from the amplification of reference gene primers within the assay. Sequence reads were collapsed and filtered to measure the absolute abundance of every unique TCRbeta CDR3 rearrangement. For each sample, productive Simpson clonality was calculated as the square root of Simpson's diversity index across productive rearrangements. The immuneACCESS repertoire file appears here via TCRdb, limited to in-frame rearrangements. These files lack a portion of the clones; in checked studies, under half of the deficit traces to unresolved V genes, and the cause of the others is not known. Clone size and V and J calls were adopted from that table, with D and trimming inferred from the DNA. Recorded for this sample are approximately 130,000 clones; about 86% of them occurred a single time. The ten largest make up roughly 2.2% of the sample.

This specimen belongs to a study of blood T cell repertoires in COVID-19 (TCRdb year 2020). For the wider study: Samples covering the acute and convalescent phases of COVID-19 were provided by collaborators in the United States, Italy and Spain. The prospective study material was composed of cDNA or gDNA derived from T cells, B-cell-depleted T cells, or PBMCs. Subjects who had been exposed to COVID-19, were actively infected with it, or had recovered from it provided the deeply sampled blood TCRbeta repertoires that made up the dataset. The repertoires were released in a freely available public database intended as a resource for research on the immune response to SARS-CoV-2. Samples came from the ongoing ImmuneRACE study (first 160 participants) plus 1,254 subjects from 6 global collaborators. Sample metadata almost always included a de-identified subject ID, COVID-19 status, age in years and sex. Where available, HLA class I and class II types were obtained from metadata supplied by the sample provider rather than from assay-based typing. Broader findings and caveats from the paper: The quantity of clinical and demographic metadata differed by source and by participant and was supplied without curation.

The trim is 5 bases for V and 0 bases for J, with a gap of 12 bases between the germline ends. The CDR3 sequence holds 15 residues, the cysteine and phenylalanine included. The kept DNA is CDR3 alone, 45 bases in frame from the first base. From a lookup of the germline V gene, CDR1 and CDR2 are SGHRS and YFSETQ. The collaborating institutions used their own protocols to collect whole blood in K2EDTA tubes. For TCRbeta analysis, collaborators shipped samples in one of three forms: frozen whole blood, isolated PBMCs, or DNA extracted from either of those sample types. Sequencing used peripheral blood. Recombination connected TRBV5-1 to TRBJ2-1; a tentative D match to TRBD2 spans 6 bases. The sequence came from a woman in her 50s with acute or convalescent COVID-19. The sequenced DNA: TGCGCCAGCAGAGGGGCGGGGATCTCCTACAATGAGCAGTTCTTC. This sequence encodes CASRGAGISYNEQFF.